A selection of T cell receptor beta chains follows, all from one sample in a study of T cell responses to AZD1222 COVID-19 vaccine. TCRdb keeps only in-frame clones here, not all; method: immunoSEQ multiplex PCR. The sample holds 84,000 or so clones, 80% to 90% seen once. Material: peripheral blood, obtained on day 0 of AZD1222 vaccination. Receptors were obtained from an adult in good health. Both conserved end residues are part of each CDR3. The D gene is left open where the match is weak. Expanded clones get a size class; other rows say once, few or many, or leave the size out.

TGTGCCAGCAGTGATGGGGGGGAGGAAGGCGATGAGCAGTTCTTC,CASSDGGEEGDEQFF,TRBD2,TRBV6-4,-,TRBJ2-1
TGTGCCAGCAGTGTGAGGGGGTTATCCTACAATGAGCAGTTCTTC,CASSVRGLSYNEQFF,-,TRBV2,-,TRBJ2-1
TGTGCCAGCAGCTTAGAAGGGCCAGTGACTGAAAAACTGTTTTTT,CASSLEGPVTEKLFF,-,TRBV7-2,-,TRBJ1-4
TGCGCCAGCAGCTTGGGGGCGGGACGCACAGATACGCAGTATTTT,CASSLGAGRTDTQYF,-,TRBV5-1,-,TRBJ2-3
TGTGCCAGCAGCGGGAGGGAATCTGGGGCCAACGTCCTGACTTTC,CASSGRESGANVLTF,TRBD2,TRBV27,-,TRBJ2-6
TGTGCCAGCAGCGCCCGGACAGGCTCCTACGAGCAGTACTTC,CASSARTGSYEQYF,TRBD1,TRBV7-2,-,TRBJ2-7
TGTGCCAGCAACCCCCGGACATCCTCTGGAAACACCATATATTTT,CASNPRTSSGNTIYF,-,TRBV6-5,-,TRBJ1-3
TGTGCCAGCACCCGGCGAGGGTCCTACAATGAGCAGTTCTTC,CASTRRGSYNEQFF,-,TRBV5-6,-,TRBJ2-1
TGTGCCAGCAGCTTCACGGGACACTATAATTCACCCCTCCACTTT,CASSFTGHYNSPLHF,-,TRBV7-2,-,TRBJ1-6
TGTGCCAGCAGTTACTCCGGGACAGGGAAGAATCAGCCCCAGCATTTT,CASSYSGTGKNQPQHF,TRBD1,TRBV6-6,few,TRBJ1-5
TGTGCCAGCAGGGGACTAGCGGGAGCGGTCGATGAGCAGTTCTTC,CASRGLAGAVDEQFF,TRBD2,TRBV6-5,-,TRBJ2-1
TGTGCCAGCAGCTTAATAGCTACAGATACGCAGTATTTT,CASSLIATDTQYF,-,TRBV7-9,-,TRBJ2-3
TGTGCCAGCAAGGTCGTATCGAACACCGGGGAGCTGTTTTTT,CASKVVSNTGELFF,-,TRBV7-3,-,TRBJ2-2
TGTGCCAGCAGCCCGATCTTTAGCGGGAGACTCTTCTACGAGCAGTACTTC,CASSPIFSGRLFYEQYF,TRBD2,TRBV28,-,TRBJ2-7
TGTGCCACAGGGAGGACAGCGAACACCGGGGAGCTGTTTTTT,CATGRTANTGELFF,-,TRBV25-1,-,TRBJ2-2
TGTGCCAGCAGTGACCCGACGAGGAACACCGGGGAGCTGTTTTTT,CASSDPTRNTGELFF,-,TRBV25-1,-,TRBJ2-2
TGCGCCAGCCCGGCTTTGGTTATTACCTACGAGCAGTACTTC,CASPALVITYEQYF,-,TRBV23-1,-,TRBJ2-7
TGTGCCAGCAGTTTAGGAGCTAGCGGGAAAGAAACAGATACGCAGTATTTT,CASSLGASGKETDTQYF,TRBD2,TRBV28,-,TRBJ2-3